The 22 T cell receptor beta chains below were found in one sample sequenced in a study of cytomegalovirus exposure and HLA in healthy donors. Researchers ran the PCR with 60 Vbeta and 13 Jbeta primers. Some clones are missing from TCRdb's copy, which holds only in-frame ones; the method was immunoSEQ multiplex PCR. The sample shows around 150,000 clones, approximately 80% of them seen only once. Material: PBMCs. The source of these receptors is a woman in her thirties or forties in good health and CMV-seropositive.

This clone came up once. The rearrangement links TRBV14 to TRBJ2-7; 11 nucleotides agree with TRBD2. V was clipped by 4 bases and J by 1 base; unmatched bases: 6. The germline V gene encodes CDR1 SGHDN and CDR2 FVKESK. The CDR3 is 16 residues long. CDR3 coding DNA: TGTGCCAGCAGCCTTAGCGGGAGGGCCAGGTCCTACGAGCAGTACTTC. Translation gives CASSLSGRARSYEQYF.

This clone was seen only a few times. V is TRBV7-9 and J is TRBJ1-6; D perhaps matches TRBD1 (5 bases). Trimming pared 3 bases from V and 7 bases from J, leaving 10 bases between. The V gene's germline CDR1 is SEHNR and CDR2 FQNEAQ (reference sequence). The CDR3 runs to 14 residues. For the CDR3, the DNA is TGTGCCAGCAGCTTCGAGACAGACAATTCACCCCTCCACTTT. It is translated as CASSFETDNSPLHF. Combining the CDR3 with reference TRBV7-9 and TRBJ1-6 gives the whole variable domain DTGVSQNPRHKITKRGQNVTFRCDPISEHNRLYWYRQTLGQGPEFLTYFQNEAQLEKSRLLSDRFSAERPKGSFSTLEIQRTEQGDSAMYLCASSFETDNSPLHFGNGTRLTVT.

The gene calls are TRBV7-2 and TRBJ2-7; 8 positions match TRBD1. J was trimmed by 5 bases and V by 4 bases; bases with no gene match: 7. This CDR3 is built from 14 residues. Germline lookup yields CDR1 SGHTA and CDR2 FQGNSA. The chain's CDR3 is CASSSRTGSNEQYF. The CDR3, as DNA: TGTGCCAGCAGCTCCCGGACAGGGTCGAACGAGCAGTACTTC.

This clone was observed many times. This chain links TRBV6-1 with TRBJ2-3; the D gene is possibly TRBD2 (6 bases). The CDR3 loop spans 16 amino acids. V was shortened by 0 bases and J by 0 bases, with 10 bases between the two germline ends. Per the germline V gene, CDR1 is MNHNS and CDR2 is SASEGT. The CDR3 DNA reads TGTGCCAGCAGTGAAGCGATCAGCGGGAGCACAGATACGCAGTATTTT. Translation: CASSEAISGSTDTQYF.

CDR3 sequence: CASSYGPGQGKDTQYF. The DNA for the CDR3 is TGTGCCAGCAGTTACGGACCGGGACAGGGCAAAGATACGCAGTATTTT. This chain links TRBV6-5 with TRBJ2-3; TRBD1 matches 9 bases. The CDR3 is made up of 16 amino acids. Germline values: CDR1 MNHEY, CDR2 SVGAGI. V gave up 2 bases and J gave up 5 bases; unmatched junction bases: 8.

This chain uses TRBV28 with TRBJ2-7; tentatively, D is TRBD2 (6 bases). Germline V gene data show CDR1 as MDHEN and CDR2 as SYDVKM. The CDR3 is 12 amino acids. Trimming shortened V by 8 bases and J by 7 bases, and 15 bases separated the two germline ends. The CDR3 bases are TGTGCCAGCGGCTTAGGAGGGCGTGAGCAGTACTTC. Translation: CASGLGGREQYF. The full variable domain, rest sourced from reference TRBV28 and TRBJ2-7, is DVKVTQSSRYLVKRTGEKVFLECVQDMDHENMFWYRQDPGLGLRLIYFSYDVKMKEKGDIPEGYSVSREKKERFSLILESASTNQTSMYLCASGLGGREQYFGPGTRLTVT.

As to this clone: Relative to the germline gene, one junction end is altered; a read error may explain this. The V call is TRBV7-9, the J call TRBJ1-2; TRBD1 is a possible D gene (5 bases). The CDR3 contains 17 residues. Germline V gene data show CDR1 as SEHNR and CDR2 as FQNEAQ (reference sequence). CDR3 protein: CSSSFLQENPVNYGYTF. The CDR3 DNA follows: TGTTCCAGCAGCTTCCTACAGGAGAACCCGGTTAACTATGGCTACACCTTC. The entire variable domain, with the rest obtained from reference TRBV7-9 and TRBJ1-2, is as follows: DTGVSQNPRHKITKRGQNVTFRCDPISEHNRLYWYRQTLGQGPEFLTYFQNEAQLEKSRLLSDRFSAERPKGSFSTLEIQRTEQGDSAMYLCSSSFLQENPVNYGYTFGSGTRLTVV.

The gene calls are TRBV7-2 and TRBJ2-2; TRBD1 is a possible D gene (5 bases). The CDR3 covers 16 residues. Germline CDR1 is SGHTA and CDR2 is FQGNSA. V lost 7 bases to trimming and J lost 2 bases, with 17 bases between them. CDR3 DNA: TGTGCCAGCACCTCTGTACTGGGGCTAAACACCGGGGAGCTGTTTTTT. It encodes CASTSVLGLNTGELFF. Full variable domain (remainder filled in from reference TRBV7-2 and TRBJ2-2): GAGVSQSPSNKVTEKGKDVELRCDPISGHTALYWYRQSLGQGLEFLIYFQGNSAPDKSGLPSDRFSAERTGGSVSTLTIQRTQQEDSAVYLCASTSVLGLNTGELFFGEGSRLTVL.

The CDR3 nucleotides are TGTGCCAGCAGTGAAGTACAGAGTATCTATGGCTACACCTTC. Its translation is CASSEVQSIYGYTF. The chain is built from TRBV2 and TRBJ1-2; D gene uncertain. Germline V gene sequence: CDR1 SNHLY, CDR2 FYNNEI. The CDR3 is 14 residues long. The V end was cut by 1 base, the J end by 4 bases, with 10 bases between.

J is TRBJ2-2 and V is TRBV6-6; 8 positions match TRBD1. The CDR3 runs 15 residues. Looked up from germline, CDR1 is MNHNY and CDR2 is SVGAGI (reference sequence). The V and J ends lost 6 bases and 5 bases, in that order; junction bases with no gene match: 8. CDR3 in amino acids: CASSPGQGRTGELFF. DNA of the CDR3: TGTGCCAGCAGCCCAGGACAGGGACGGACCGGGGAGCTGTTTTTT.

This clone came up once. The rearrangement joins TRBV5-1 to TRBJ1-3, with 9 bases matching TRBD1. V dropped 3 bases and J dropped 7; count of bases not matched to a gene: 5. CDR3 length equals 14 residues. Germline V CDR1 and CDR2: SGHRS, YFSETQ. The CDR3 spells CASSSGTGRNTIYF. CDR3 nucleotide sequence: TGCGCCAGCAGCTCCGGGACAGGGAGGAACACCATATATTTT.

In DNA, the CDR3 is TGTGCCAGCACTAATCGGGGGGGGGCTTCGGAGACCCAGTACTTC. Translated, it gives CASTNRGGASETQYF. The J gene is TRBJ2-5, the V gene TRBV27, with TRBD2 matching over 8 bases. The germline CDR1 and CDR2 sequences are MNHEY and SMNVEV (reference sequence). After removal of 7 bases from V and 5 bases from J, the junction contained 12 bases not matched to a gene. This CDR3 comprises 15 residues.

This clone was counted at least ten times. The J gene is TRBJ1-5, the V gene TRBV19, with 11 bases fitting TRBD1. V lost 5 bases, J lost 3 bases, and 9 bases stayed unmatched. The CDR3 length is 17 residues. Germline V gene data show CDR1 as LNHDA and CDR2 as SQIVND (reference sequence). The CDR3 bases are TGTGCCAGTAGTTCTCGCGGACAGGGGGCTACCAATCAGCCCCAGCATTTT. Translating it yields CASSSRGQGATNQPQHF.

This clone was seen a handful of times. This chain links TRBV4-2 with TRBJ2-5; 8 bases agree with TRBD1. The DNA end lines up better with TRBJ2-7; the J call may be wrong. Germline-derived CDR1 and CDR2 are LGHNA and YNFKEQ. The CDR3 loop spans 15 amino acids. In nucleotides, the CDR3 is TGTGCCAGCAGCCAAGGGACAGGGTCTAGCTACGAGCAGTACTTC. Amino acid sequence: CASSQGTGSSYEQYF.

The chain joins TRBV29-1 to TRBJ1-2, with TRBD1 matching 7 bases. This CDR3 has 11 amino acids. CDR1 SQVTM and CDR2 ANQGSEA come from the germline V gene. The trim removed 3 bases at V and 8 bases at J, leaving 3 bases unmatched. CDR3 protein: CSVEQGEGYTF. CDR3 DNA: TGCAGCGTTGAGCAGGGGGAAGGCTACACCTTC.

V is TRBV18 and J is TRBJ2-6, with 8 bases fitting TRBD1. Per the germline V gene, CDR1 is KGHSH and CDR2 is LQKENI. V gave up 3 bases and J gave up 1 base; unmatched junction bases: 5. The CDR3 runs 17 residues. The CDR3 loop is CASSPLDRASGANVLTF. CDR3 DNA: TGTGCCAGCTCACCCCTGGACAGGGCATCTGGGGCCAACGTCCTGACTTTC. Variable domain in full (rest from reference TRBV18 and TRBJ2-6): NAGVMQNPRHLVRRRGQEARLRCSPMKGHSHVYWYRQLPEEGLKFMVYLQKENIIDESGMPKERFSAEFPKEGPSILRIQQVVRGDSAAYFCASSPLDRASGANVLTFGAGSRLTVL.

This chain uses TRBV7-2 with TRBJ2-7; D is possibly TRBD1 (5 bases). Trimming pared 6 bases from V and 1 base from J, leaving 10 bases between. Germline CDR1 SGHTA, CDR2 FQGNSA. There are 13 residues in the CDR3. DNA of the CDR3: TGTGCCAGCAGTTTTCAGGGATCCTACGAGCAGTACTTC. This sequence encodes CASSFQGSYEQYF.

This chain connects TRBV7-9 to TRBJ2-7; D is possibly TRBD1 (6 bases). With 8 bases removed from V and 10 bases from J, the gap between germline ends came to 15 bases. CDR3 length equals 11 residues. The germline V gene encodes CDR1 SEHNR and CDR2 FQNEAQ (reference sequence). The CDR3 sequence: CASGQGQSQYF. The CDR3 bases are TGTGCCAGCGGGCAGGGACAATCCCAGTACTTC.

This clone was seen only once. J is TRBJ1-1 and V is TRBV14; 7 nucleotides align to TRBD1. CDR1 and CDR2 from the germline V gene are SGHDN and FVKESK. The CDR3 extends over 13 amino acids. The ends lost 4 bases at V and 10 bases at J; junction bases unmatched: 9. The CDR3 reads CASSPTGLRVAFF. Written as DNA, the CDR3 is TGTGCCAGCAGCCCGACAGGGCTACGAGTAGCTTTCTTT.

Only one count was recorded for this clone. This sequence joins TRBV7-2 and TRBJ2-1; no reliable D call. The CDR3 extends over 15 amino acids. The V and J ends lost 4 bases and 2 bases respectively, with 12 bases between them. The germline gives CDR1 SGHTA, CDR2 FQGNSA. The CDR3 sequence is CASSSEASAYNEQFF. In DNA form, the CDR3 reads TGTGCCAGCAGCTCAGAGGCCTCCGCCTACAATGAGCAGTTCTTC.

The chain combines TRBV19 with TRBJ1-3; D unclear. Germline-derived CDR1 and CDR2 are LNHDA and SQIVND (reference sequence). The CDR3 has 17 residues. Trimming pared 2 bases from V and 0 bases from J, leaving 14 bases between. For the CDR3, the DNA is TGTGCCAGTAGTATATTGGGAGGGCTTGGCTCTGGAAACACCATATATTTT. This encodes CASSILGGLGSGNTIYF.

This chain's CDR3 is CASSPGGARGYTF. The CDR3, as DNA: TGTGCCAGCAGTCCGGGGGGGGCGAGGGGCTACACCTTC. The chain joins TRBV6-5 to TRBJ1-2; D might be TRBD1 (6 bases). The V end was cut by 5 bases, the J end by 8 bases, with 15 bases between. Germline CDR1 is MNHEY and CDR2 is SVGAGI. The length of the CDR3 is 13 residues.